One and the same sample provided the 19 T cell receptor beta chains below, sequenced in a study of blood T cell repertoires in COVID-19. Some clones are missing from TCRdb's copy, which holds only in-frame ones; the method was immunoSEQ multiplex PCR. The table has approximately 190,000 clones, 82% seen once. The specimen was peripheral blood. The receptor set was obtained from a woman aged 55-70 years with COVID-19, enrolled during active disease.

V and J are TRBV18 and TRBJ2-5; D might be TRBD2 (5 bases). Germline lookup yields CDR1 KGHSH and CDR2 LQKENI. This CDR3 region has 15 residues. V lost 3 bases and J 5 bases, leaving 16 bases between the germline ends. The CDR3 sequence: CASSPASRVGETQYF. The CDR3 DNA follows: TGTGCCAGCTCACCGGCTAGCCGGGTAGGGGAGACCCAGTACTTC.

This chain links TRBV10-2 with TRBJ2-7; weak D call: TRBD1 (5 bases). CDR3 length: 14 amino acids. Per germline, CDR1 WSHSY and CDR2 SAAADI. The V gene lost 7 bases and the J gene lost 2 bases, with 15 bases spanning the gap. The DNA of the CDR3 is TGCGCCAGCATGGGGCCAGAAGTAGCCTACGAGCAGTACGTC. Translating it yields CASMGPEVAYEQYV.

This sequence joins TRBV27 and TRBJ2-7, with D possibly matching TRBD2 (5 bases). Germline values: CDR1 MNHEY, CDR2 SMNVEV (reference sequence). The CDR3 loop spans 13 amino acids. The V and J ends lost 7 bases and 3 bases respectively, with 13 bases between them. CDR3 sequence reads: CASTMTTLYEQYF. The CDR3 nucleotides are TGTGCCAGCACCATGACTACGCTCTACGAGCAGTACTTC.

The sample holds a few counts of this clone. The rearrangement links TRBV7-2 to TRBJ1-6, with 7 bases identical to TRBD1. CDR3 length: 15 amino acids. The germline V gene has CDR1 SGHTA and CDR2 FQGNSA. With V trimmed by 1 base and J by 7 bases, 4 bases remained unmatched. The DNA of the CDR3 is TGTGCCAGCAGCTTAGTCGGACAGGCAAATTCACCCCTCCACTTT. Translation gives CASSLVGQANSPLHF.

The V call is TRBV5-1, the J call TRBJ2-7; 8 nucleotides match TRBD2. This CDR3 contains 19 residues. V gave up 1 base and J gave up 4 bases; unmatched junction bases: 19. Germline V CDR1 and CDR2: SGHRS, YFSETQ. CDR3 nucleotides: TGCGCCAGCAGCTTGCCTATTAGCGGGAAAGATCACAGGTTATACGAGCAGTACTTC. Its protein is CASSLPISGKDHRLYEQYF.

The chain joins TRBV30 to TRBJ2-7; no clear D. Germline V lookup: CDR1 GTSNPN, CDR2 SVGIG (reference sequence). Deletions cut 0 bases from V and 12 bases from J, with 15 bases between. The CDR3 loop spans 12 amino acids. CDR3 protein: CAWSVHVGSRYF. CDR3 in DNA: TGTGCCTGGAGTGTACATGTTGGTTCTAGGTACTTC.

V usage is TRBV13 and J usage is TRBJ2-1; TRBD1 agrees at 10 bases. Germline V gives CDR1 PRHDT, CDR2 FYEKMQ (reference sequence). J was trimmed by 6 bases and V by 2 bases; bases with no gene match: 4. This CDR3 has 15 residues. CDR3 nucleotide sequence: TGTGCCAGCAGCTTAAGTAGGACAGGGGGCAATGAGCAGTTCTTC. This encodes CASSLSRTGGNEQFF.

The J gene is TRBJ1-5, the V gene TRBV19; the D gene is possibly TRBD1 (5 bases). Germline V lookup: CDR1 LNHDA, CDR2 SQIVND (reference sequence). V dropped 4 bases and J dropped 2 bases, with 12 bases sitting between them. The CDR3 is 15 residues long. In nucleotides, the CDR3 is TGTGCCAGTAGTAGTGCGGGGCGTGGCAATCAGCCCCAGCATTTT. This encodes CASSSAGRGNQPQHF.

This clone was counted only a few times. The CDR3 DNA reads TGTGCCAGCAGGGCTCTACAGGGCCGGTGGGAGCAGTACTTC. It codes for CASRALQGRWEQYF. The chain carries TRBV6-5 and TRBJ2-7, with D possibly being TRBD1 (6 bases). Per germline, CDR1 MNHEY and CDR2 SVGAGI. V was trimmed by 6 bases and J by 7 bases, leaving 19 bases between them. The CDR3 has 14 amino acids.

The V call is TRBV7-9, the J call TRBJ1-6; D call uncertain. This CDR3 has 14 amino acids. Per germline, CDR1 SEHNR and CDR2 FQNEAQ (reference sequence). Between the trimmed V and J ends, which lost 1 base and 10 bases, there was a span of 11 bases. The CDR3 nucleotides are TGTGCCAGCAGCTTAGATACTGAGCGATCACCCCTCCACTTT. This sequence encodes CASSLDTERSPLHF.

The chain joins TRBV12-3 or TRBV12-4 to TRBJ1-5, with D maybe TRBD1 (5 bases). Trimming cost V 6 bases and J 1 base, with 7 bases left between them. The CDR3 extends over 13 amino acids. CDR3: CASSRQSNQPQHF. As DNA, the CDR3 is TGTGCCAGCAGCCGACAGAGCAATCAGCCCCAGCATTTT.

This clone came up once. This chain connects TRBV27 to TRBJ1-6, with 7 nucleotides matching TRBD1. The CDR3 has 14 amino acids. The V and J ends lost 5 bases and 9 bases, in that order; junction bases with no gene match: 7. Looked up from germline, CDR1 is MNHEY and CDR2 is SMNVEV (reference sequence). The CDR3 bases are TGTGCCAGCAGTCCAGGGGGGCGGGGTTCACCCCTCCACTTT. This gives the protein CASSPGGRGSPLHF.

V gene TRBV28 combines with J gene TRBJ2-1; D gene ambiguous. Trimming cost V 8 bases and J 5 bases, with 16 bases left between them. Germline values: CDR1 MDHEN, CDR2 SYDVKM. CDR3 length: 14 amino acids. The CDR3 DNA reads TGTGCCAGCGCGGAGTCACCAGCTAACAATGAGCAGTTCTTC. This translates into CASAESPANNEQFF.

The genes are TRBV6-5 and TRBJ1-6, with D perhaps TRBD1 (6 bases). CDR3 size: 15 residues. Trimming pared 6 bases from V and 8 bases from J, leaving 17 bases between. Germline CDR1 reads MNHEY; CDR2 reads SVGAGI. The CDR3 sequence: CASRTQGILDSPLHF. In DNA, the CDR3 is TGTGCCAGCAGAACTCAGGGGATTCTGGATTCACCCCTCCACTTT.

This sequence joins TRBV28 and TRBJ1-1, with D perhaps matching TRBD1 (6 bases). CDR3 size: 16 residues. CDR1 and CDR2 (germline): MDHEN, SYDVKM. Trimming removed 10 bases at V and 7 bases at J, with 28 bases between. Here the CDR3 reads CATTLSGGGARGEAFF. DNA for the CDR3: TGTGCCACGACTCTTTCAGGAGGGGGGGCGCGTGGTGAAGCTTTCTTT.

This clone was counted once. The chain is built from TRBV7-6 and TRBJ1-5; D remains unclear. Trimming cost V 1 base and J 0 bases, with 13 bases left between them. Germline V gene sequence: CDR1 SGHVS, CDR2 FNYEAQ. CDR3 length equals 17 residues. CDR3 sequence (DNA): TGTGCCAGCAGCTTAGATCCCCCGGGATATAGCAATCAGCCCCAGCATTTT. Translated: CASSLDPPGYSNQPQHF. The full variable domain, rest sourced from reference TRBV7-6 and TRBJ1-5, is GAGVSQSPRYKVTKRGQDVALRCDPISGHVSLYWYRQALGQGPEFLTYFNYEAQQDKSGLPNDRFSAERPEGSISTLTIQRTEQRDSAMYRCASSLDPPGYSNQPQHFGDGTRLSIL.

The chain has TRBV29-1 and TRBJ1-5; tentative D call: TRBD1 (5 bases). V was shortened by 4 bases and J by 6 bases, with 16 bases between the two germline ends. The CDR3 is made up of 14 amino acids. CDR1 is SQVTM, CDR2 ANQGSEA, per germline. The CDR3 here is CSVAEPGLRQPQHF. CDR3 nucleotide sequence: TGCAGCGTTGCTGAACCAGGGCTTCGTCAGCCCCAGCATTTT.

This clone was seen a few times. The rearrangement joins TRBV5-6 to TRBJ2-4, with 7 bases identical to TRBD1. CDR1 SGHDT and CDR2 YYEEEE come from the germline V gene. V lost 0 bases to trimming and J lost 5 bases; unmatched junction nucleotides: 5. CDR3 length: 15 amino acids. The CDR3 reads CASSLGQGRQNIQYF. The CDR3 bases are TGTGCCAGCAGCTTGGGACAGGGCCGACAAAACATTCAGTACTTC.

This chain connects TRBV6-1 to TRBJ1-2, with D hard to call. The CDR3 runs 13 residues. V dropped 1 base and J dropped 4 bases, with 7 bases sitting between them. Looked up from germline, CDR1 is MNHNS and CDR2 is SASEGT. The CDR3 DNA reads TGTGCCAGCAGTGAAGGGCTGTTCTATGGCTACACCTTC. Its translation: CASSEGLFYGYTF.